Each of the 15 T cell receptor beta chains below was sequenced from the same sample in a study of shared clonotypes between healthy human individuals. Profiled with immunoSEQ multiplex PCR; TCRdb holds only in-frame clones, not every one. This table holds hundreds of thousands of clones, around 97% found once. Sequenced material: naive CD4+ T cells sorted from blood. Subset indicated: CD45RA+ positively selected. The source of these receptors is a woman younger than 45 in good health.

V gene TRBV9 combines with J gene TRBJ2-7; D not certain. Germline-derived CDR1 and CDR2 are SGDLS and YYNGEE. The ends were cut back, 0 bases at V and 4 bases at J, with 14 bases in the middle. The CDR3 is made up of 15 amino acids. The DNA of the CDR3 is TGTGCCAGCAGCGTAGATCCTAGACTGGGATACGAGCAGTACTTC. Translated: CASSVDPRLGYEQYF.

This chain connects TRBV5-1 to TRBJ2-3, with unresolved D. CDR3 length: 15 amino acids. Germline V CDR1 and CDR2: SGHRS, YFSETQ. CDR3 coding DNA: TGCGCTACATCAATGGACGGGCAGAGCACAGATACGCAGTATTTT. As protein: CATSMDGQSTDTQYF.

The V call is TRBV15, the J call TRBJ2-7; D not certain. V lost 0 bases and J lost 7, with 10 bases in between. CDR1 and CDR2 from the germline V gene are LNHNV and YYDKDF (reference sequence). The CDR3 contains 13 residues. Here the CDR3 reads CATSRDSVGEQYF. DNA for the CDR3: TGTGCCACCAGCAGAGATTCGGTGGGGGAGCAGTACTTC.

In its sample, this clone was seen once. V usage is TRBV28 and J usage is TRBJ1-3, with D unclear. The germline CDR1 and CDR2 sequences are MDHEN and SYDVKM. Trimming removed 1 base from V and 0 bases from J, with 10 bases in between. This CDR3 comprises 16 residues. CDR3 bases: TGTGCCAGCAGTTTATCCGTCCCCCTCTCTGGAAACACCATATATTTT. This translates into CASSLSVPLSGNTIYF.

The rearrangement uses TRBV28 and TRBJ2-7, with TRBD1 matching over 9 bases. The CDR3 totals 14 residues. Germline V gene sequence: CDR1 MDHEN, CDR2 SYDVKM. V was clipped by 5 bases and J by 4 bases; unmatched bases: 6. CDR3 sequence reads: CASSRDRAIYEQYF. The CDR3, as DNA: TGTGCCAGCAGTCGGGACAGGGCAATATACGAGCAGTACTTC.

The CDR3 nucleotides are TGCGCCAGCAGCGGCGGCCCGGGACTAACGCGGGGCTACACCTTC. Protein sequence: CASSGGPGLTRGYTF. This chain connects TRBV5-1 to TRBJ1-2; D is perhaps TRBD1 (5 bases). Trimming took off 4 bases at V and 8 bases at J, with 21 bases between the two ends. Per germline, CDR1 SGHRS and CDR2 YFSETQ. The length of the CDR3 is 15 residues.

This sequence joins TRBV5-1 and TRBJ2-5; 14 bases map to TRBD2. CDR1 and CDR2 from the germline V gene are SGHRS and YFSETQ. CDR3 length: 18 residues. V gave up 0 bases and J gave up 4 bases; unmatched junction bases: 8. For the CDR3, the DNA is TGCGCCAGCAGCTTGGCCCCCGGGACTAGCGGGAGCCGAGAGACCCAGTACTTC. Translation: CASSLAPGTSGSRETQYF.

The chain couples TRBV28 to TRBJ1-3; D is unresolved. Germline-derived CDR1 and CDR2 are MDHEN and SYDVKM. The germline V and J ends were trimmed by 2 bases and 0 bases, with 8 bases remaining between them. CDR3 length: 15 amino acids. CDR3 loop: CASSLHSISGNTIYF. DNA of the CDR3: TGTGCCAGCAGTTTACACAGCATCTCTGGAAACACCATATATTTT.

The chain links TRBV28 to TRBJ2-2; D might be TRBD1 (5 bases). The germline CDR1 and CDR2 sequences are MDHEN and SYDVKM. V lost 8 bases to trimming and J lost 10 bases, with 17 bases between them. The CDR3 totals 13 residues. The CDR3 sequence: CASLGQGGVELFF. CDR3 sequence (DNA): TGTGCCAGCCTTGGGCAGGGTGGAGTGGAGCTGTTTTTT.

CDR3 protein: CASSLVLSVSGANVLTF. The CDR3, as DNA: TGTGCCAGCAGCTTAGTTCTTTCGGTCTCTGGGGCCAACGTCCTGACTTTC. J is TRBJ2-6 and V is TRBV7-8; D is unclear. V was shortened by 1 base and J by 0 bases, with 10 bases between the two germline ends. Per germline, CDR1 SGHVS and CDR2 FQNEAQ. The CDR3 runs 17 residues.

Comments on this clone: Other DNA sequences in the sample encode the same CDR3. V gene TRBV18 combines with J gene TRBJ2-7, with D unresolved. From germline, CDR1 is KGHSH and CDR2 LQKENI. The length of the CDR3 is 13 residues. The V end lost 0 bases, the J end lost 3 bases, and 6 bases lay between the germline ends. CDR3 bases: TGTGCCAGCTCACCACCGGGCAACTACGAGCAGTACTTC. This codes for CASSPPGNYEQYF. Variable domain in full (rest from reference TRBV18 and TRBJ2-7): NAGVMQNPRHLVRRRGQEARLRCSPMKGHSHVYWYRQLPEEGLKFMVYLQKENIIDESGMPKERFSAEFPKEGPSILRIQQVVRGDSAAYFCASSPPGNYEQYFGPGTRLTVT.

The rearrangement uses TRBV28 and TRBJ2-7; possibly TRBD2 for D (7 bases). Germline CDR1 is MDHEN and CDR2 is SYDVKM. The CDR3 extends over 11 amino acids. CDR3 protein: CGAGADYEQYF. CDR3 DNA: TGTGGTGCGGGGGCCGACTACGAGCAGTACTTC. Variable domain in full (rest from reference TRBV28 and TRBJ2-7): DVKVTQSSRYLVKRTGEKVFLECVQDMDHENMFWYRQDPGLGLRLIYFSYDVKMKEKGDIPEGYSVSREKKERFSLILESASTNQTSMYLCGAGADYEQYFGPGTRLTVT.

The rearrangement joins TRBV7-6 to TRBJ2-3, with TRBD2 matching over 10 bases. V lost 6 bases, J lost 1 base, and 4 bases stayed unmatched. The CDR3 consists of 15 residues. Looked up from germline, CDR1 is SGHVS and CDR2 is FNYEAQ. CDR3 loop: CASSPSGSRTDTQYF. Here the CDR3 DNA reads TGTGCCAGCAGTCCTAGCGGGAGCCGCACAGATACGCAGTATTTT.

CDR3: CASSLSGFQPQHF. The CDR3 nucleotides read TGTGCCAGCAGCTTGAGTGGGTTTCAGCCCCAGCATTTT. The J gene is TRBJ1-5, the V gene TRBV6-5; D is ambiguous. From germline, CDR1 is MNHEY and CDR2 SVGAGI. The CDR3 loop spans 13 amino acids. V lost 6 bases and J 6 bases, leaving 12 bases between the germline ends.

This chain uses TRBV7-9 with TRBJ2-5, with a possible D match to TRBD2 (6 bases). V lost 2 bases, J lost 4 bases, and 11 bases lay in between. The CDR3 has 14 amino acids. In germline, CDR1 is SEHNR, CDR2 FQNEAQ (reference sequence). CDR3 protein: CASSLHGSGETQYF. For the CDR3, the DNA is TGTGCCAGCAGCTTACACGGGAGCGGAGAGACCCAGTACTTC.